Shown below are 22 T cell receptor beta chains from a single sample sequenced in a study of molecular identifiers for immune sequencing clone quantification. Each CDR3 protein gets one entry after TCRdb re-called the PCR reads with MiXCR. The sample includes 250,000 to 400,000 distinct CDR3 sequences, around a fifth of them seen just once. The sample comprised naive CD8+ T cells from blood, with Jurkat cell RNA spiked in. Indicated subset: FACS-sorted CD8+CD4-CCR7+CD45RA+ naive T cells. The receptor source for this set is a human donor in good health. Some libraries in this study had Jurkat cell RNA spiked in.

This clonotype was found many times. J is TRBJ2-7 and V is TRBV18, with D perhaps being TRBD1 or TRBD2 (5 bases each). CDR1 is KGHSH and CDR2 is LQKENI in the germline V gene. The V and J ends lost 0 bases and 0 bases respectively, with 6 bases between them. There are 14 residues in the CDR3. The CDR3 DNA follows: TGTGCCAGCTCACCACCGGGACGCTCCTACGAGCAGTACTTC. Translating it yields CASSPPGRSYEQYF.

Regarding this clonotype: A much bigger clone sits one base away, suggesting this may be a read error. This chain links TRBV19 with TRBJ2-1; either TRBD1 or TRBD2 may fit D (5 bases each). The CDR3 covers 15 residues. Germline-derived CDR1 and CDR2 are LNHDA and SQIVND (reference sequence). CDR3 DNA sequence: TGTGCCAGTAGAGTTGGGGGAAGCTCCTACGATGAGCAGTTCTTC. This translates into CASRVGGSSYDEQFF.

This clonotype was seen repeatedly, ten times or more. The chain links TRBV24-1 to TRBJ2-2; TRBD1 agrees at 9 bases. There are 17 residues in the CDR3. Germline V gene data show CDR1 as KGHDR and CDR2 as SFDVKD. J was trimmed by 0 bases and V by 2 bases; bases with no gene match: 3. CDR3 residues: CATSDSRTGANTGELFF. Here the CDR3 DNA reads TGTGCCACCAGTGATTCCCGGACAGGGGCGAACACCGGGGAGCTGTTTTTT.

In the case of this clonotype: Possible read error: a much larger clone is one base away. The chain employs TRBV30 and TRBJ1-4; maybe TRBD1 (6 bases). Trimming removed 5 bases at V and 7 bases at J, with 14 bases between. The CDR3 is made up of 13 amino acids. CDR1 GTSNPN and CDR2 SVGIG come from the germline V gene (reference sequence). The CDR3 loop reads CAWEQGVGEKLFF. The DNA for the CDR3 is TGTGCCTGGGAACAGGGTGTCGGTGAAAAACTGTTTTTT.

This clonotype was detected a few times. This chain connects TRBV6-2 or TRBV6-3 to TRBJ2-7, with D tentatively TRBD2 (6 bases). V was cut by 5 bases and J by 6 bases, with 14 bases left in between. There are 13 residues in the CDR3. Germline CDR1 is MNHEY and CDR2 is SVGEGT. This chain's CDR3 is CASSPREQSEQYF. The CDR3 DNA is TGTGCCAGCAGTCCCCGGGAGCAAAGCGAGCAGTACTTC.

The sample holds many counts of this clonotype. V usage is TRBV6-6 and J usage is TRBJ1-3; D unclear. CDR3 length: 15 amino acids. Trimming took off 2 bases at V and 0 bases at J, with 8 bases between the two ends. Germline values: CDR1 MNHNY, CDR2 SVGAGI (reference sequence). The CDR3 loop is CASSYKGYSGNTIYF. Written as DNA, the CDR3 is TGTGCCAGCAGTTACAAAGGGTACTCTGGAAACACCATATATTTT.

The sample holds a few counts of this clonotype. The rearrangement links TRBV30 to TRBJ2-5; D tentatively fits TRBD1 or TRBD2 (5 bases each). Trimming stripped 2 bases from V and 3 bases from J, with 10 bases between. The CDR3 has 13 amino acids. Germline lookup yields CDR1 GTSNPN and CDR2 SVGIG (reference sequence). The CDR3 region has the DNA TGTGCCTGGAGTACAGGACTGGAAGAGACCCAGTACTTC. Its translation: CAWSTGLEETQYF.

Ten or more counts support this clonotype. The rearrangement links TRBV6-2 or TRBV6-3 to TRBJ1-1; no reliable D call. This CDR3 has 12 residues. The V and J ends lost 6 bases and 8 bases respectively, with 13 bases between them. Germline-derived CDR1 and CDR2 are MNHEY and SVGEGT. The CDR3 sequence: CASRSGAGEAFF. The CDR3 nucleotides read TGTGCCAGCAGATCAGGAGCCGGCGAAGCTTTCTTT.

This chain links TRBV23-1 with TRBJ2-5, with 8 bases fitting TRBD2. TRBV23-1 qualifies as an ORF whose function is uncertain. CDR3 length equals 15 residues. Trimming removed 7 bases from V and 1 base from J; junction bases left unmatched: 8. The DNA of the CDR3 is TGCGCCAGCACCGGGGGGGCGGATTCCCAAGAGACCCAGTACTTC. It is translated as CASTGGADSQETQYF.

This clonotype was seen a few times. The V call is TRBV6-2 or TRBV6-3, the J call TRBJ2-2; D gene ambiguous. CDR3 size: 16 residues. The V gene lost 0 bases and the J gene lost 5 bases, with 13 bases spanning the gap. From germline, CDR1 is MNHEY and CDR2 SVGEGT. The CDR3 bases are TGTGCCAGCAGTTACTCGAGTTTGTCTGGGACCGGGGAGCTGTTTTTT. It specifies CASSYSSLSGTGELFF.

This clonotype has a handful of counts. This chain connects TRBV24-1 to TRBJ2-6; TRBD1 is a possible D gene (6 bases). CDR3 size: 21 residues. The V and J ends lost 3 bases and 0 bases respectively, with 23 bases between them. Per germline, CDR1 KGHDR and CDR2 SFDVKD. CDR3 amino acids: CATSDPSPNDRYDSGANVLTF. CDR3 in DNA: TGTGCCACCAGTGATCCAAGCCCTAACGACAGGTACGACTCTGGGGCCAACGTCCTGACTTTC.

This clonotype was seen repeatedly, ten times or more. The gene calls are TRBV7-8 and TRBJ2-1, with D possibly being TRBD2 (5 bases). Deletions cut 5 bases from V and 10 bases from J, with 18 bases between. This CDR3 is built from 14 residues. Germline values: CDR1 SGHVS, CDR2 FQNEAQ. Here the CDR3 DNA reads TGTGCCAGCAGCCCGAGCTTCGGATCGGGGGAGCAGTTCTTC. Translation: CASSPSFGSGEQFF. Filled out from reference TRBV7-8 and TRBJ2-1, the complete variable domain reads GAGVSQSPRYKVAKRGQDVALRCDPISGHVSLFWYQQALGQGPEFLTYFQNEAQLDKSGLPSDRFFAERPEGSVSTLKIQRTQQEDSAVYLCASSPSFGSGEQFFGPGTRLTVL.

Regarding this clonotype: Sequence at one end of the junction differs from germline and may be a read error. CDR3 residues: CASSLSPLPDSGANVMTF. Written as DNA, the CDR3 is TGTGCCAGCAGCTTAAGTCCGCTGCCGGACTCTGGGGCCAACGTCATGACTTTC. The genes are TRBV11-2 and TRBJ2-6, with D perhaps given as TRBD1 or TRBD2 (5 bases each). The CDR3 extends over 18 amino acids. CDR1 is SGHAT, CDR2 FQNNGV, per germline.

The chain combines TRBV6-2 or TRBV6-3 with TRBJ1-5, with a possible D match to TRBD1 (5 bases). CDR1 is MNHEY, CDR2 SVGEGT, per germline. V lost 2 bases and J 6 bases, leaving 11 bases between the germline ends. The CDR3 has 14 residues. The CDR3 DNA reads TGTGCCAGCAGTTACGGAGGGACGTTTCAGCCCCAGCATTTT. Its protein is CASSYGGTFQPQHF.

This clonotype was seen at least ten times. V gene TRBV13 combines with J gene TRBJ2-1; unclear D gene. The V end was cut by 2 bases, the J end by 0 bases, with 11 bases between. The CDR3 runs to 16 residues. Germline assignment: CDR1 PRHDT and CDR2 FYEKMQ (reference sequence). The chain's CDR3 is CASSLSRVGSYNEQFF. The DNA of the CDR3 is TGTGCCAGCAGCTTAAGCCGGGTCGGCTCCTACAATGAGCAGTTCTTC.

The CDR3 here is CSARGRDREPEQYF. The DNA of the CDR3 is TGCAGTGCTAGGGGACGGGACAGGGAACCCGAGCAGTACTTC. The chain links TRBV20-1 to TRBJ2-7; 9 nucleotides align to TRBD1. The CDR3 extends over 14 amino acids. Germline values: CDR1 DFQATT, CDR2 SNEGSKA (reference sequence). Trimming cost V 3 bases and J 6 bases; bases outside gene matches: 9.

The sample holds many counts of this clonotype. CDR3 coding DNA: TGCGCCAGCAGCCAATTGACAGGACCCTCCATGAACACTGAAGCTTTCTTT. Its protein product is CASSQLTGPSMNTEAFF. The gene calls are TRBV4-1 and TRBJ1-1; D perhaps matches TRBD1 (6 bases). This CDR3 contains 17 residues. Germline CDR1 reads MGHRA; CDR2 reads YSYEKL. Trimming took 2 bases from V and 0 from J, leaving 16 bases between them.

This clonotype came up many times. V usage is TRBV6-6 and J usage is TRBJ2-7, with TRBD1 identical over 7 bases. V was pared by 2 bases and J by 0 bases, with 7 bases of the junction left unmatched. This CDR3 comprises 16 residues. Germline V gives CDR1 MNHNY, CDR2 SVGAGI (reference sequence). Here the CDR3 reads CASSYRPGGSSYEQYF. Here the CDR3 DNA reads TGTGCCAGCAGTTACCGTCCAGGGGGTAGCTCCTACGAGCAGTACTTC.

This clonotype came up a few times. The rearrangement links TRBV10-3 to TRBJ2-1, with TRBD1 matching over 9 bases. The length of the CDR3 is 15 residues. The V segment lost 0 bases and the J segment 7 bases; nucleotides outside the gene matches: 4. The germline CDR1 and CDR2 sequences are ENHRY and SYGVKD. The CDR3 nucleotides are TGTGCCATCAGTGAGTCCTCCGACAGGGGGAATGAGCAGTTCTTC. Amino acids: CAISESSDRGNEQFF.

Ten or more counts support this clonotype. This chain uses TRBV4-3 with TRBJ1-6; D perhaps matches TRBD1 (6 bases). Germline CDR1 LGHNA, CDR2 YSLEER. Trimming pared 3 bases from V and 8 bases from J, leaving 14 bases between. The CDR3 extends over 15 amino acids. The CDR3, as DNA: TGCGCCAGCAGCCAGTTCGGGACAAAAGATTCACCCCTCCACTTT. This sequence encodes CASSQFGTKDSPLHF.

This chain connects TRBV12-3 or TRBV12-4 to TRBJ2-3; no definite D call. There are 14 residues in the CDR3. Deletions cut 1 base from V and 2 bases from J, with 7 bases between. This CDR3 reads CASSLGVPTDTQYF. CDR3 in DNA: TGTGCCAGCAGTTTAGGGGTCCCCACAGATACGCAGTATTTT.

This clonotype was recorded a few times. CDR3 DNA sequence: TGTGCCAGCAGCTGGGGAAGCGACAAAGCGGGAGAGCAGTACTTC. As protein: CASSWGSDKAGEQYF. J is TRBJ2-7 and V is TRBV7-9; TRBD2 aligns across 7 bases. V was pared by 4 bases and J by 7 bases, with 13 bases of the junction left unmatched. Germline V gene sequence: CDR1 SEHNR, CDR2 FQNEAQ (reference sequence). CDR3 size: 15 residues.